The 16 T cell receptor beta chains reported below all come from one sample, sequenced in a study of OX40 agonist ivuxolimab in advanced cancers. The library relied on the immunoSEQ multiplex PCR assay. The table comes from immuneACCESS by way of TCRdb, which keeps in-frame sequences with V and J called. Part of the clones is missing from these tables; in studies checked, under half for an unresolved V gene and the rest for unknown reasons. Across this sample there are 65,000 to 85,000 clones, with around 83% seen only once. The ten largest make up roughly 2% of the sample. The sequencing used CD4+ or CD8+ T cells sorted from blood, collected in a trial of the OX40 agonist ivuxolimab. The receptors shown here come from an adult with an advanced solid tumor such as melanoma, head and neck, liver or kidney cancer.

The chain has TRBV21-1 and TRBJ2-7; the D call TRBD1 from the table was never checked on the DNA. TRBV21-1 is labeled a pseudogene. CDR3 length equals 12 residues. The CDR3 nucleotides are TGTGCCAGCAGACGACAGGGTTACGAGCAGTACTTC. Its translation is CASRRQGYEQYF.

The V gene is TRBV5-5, the J gene TRBJ1-5; TRBD1 matches at 7 bases. Germline trimming cut 1 base from V and 6 bases from J; bases unmatched to any gene: 7. This CDR3 contains 15 residues. Germline CDR1 and CDR2: SGHKS and YYEKEE (reference sequence). This CDR3 reads CASSLLAGGGQPQHF. For the CDR3, the DNA is TGTGCCAGCAGCTTGTTAGCAGGGGGAGGTCAGCCCCAGCATTTT.

J is TRBJ2-3 and V is TRBV30, with D perhaps TRBD1 or TRBD2 (5 bases each). The CDR3 length is 15 residues. The V and J ends lost 1 base and 1 base respectively, with 12 bases between them. Germline V gives CDR1 GTSNPN, CDR2 SVGIG (reference sequence). DNA of the CDR3: TGTGCCTGGAGTGCCGGGACCCTAGGCACAGATACGCAGTATTTT. Translated, it gives CAWSAGTLGTDTQYF.

This chain links TRBV19 with TRBJ1-2, with 11 positions matching TRBD1. Germline V gives CDR1 LNHDA, CDR2 SQIVND (reference sequence). The CDR3 contains 14 residues. With V trimmed by 9 bases and J by 8 bases, 11 bases remained unmatched. CDR3 sequence: CASFLGQGAAGYTF. In DNA, the CDR3 is TGTGCCAGCTTCTTAGGACAGGGGGCTGCGGGCTACACCTTC.

The chain carries TRBV27 and TRBJ2-3; 7 nucleotides match TRBD1. CDR3 length: 15 residues. Trimming removed 3 bases from V and 0 bases from J; junction bases left unmatched: 3. Germline loops: CDR1 MNHEY, CDR2 SMNVEV (reference sequence). Written as DNA, the CDR3 is TGTGCCAGCAGTTTGACAGGGTCGAGCACAGATACGCAGTATTTT. This sequence encodes CASSLTGSSTDTQYF.

V usage is TRBV7-2 and J usage is TRBJ2-2; TRBD1 is a possible D gene (6 bases). This CDR3 contains 16 residues. CDR1 and CDR2 (germline): SGHTA, FQGNSA. Trimming took 5 bases from V and 0 from J, leaving 13 bases between them. The DNA of the CDR3 is TGTGCCAGCAGCGGTTCTGAGGGGGCGAACACCGGGGAGCTGTTTTTT. This gives the protein CASSGSEGANTGELFF. The full variable domain, rest sourced from reference TRBV7-2 and TRBJ2-2, is GAGVSQSPSNKVTEKGKDVELRCDPISGHTALYWYRQSLGQGLEFLIYFQGNSAPDKSGLPSDRFSAERTGGSVSTLTIQRTQQEDSAVYLCASSGSEGANTGELFFGEGSRLTVL.

The chain links TRBV4-3 to TRBJ1-1; D unresolved. Trimming took off 2 bases at V and 0 bases at J, with 4 bases between the two ends. CDR3 length equals 13 residues. Germline assignment: CDR1 LGHNA and CDR2 YSLEER. The CDR3 loop reads CASSQRVNTEAFF. The CDR3 DNA follows: TGCGCCAGCAGCCAAAGAGTGAACACTGAAGCTTTCTTT.

The chain combines TRBV27 with TRBJ2-3; the D gene is possibly TRBD2 (5 bases). Germline lookup yields CDR1 MNHEY and CDR2 SMNVEV (reference sequence). V lost 3 bases and J 5 bases, leaving 9 bases between the germline ends. CDR3 length equals 13 residues. CDR3 nucleotides: TGTGCCAGCAGTTTCGTCGGGATAGATACGCAGTATTTT. Translated: CASSFVGIDTQYF.

The rearrangement joins TRBV2 to TRBJ2-6; perhaps D is TRBD1 or TRBD2 (5 bases each). V lost 7 bases and J lost 1, with 11 bases in between. The CDR3 covers 15 residues. Per germline, CDR1 SNHLY and CDR2 FYNNEI. In nucleotides, the CDR3 is TGTGCCAGCAACCCGGGACCTTCTGGGGCCAACGTCCTGACTTTC. Amino acids: CASNPGPSGANVLTF.

The chain joins TRBV7-8 to TRBJ2-1, with 7 bases identical to TRBD1. V lost 3 bases and J lost 6; bases outside the gene matches: 8. CDR1 and CDR2 from the germline V gene are SGHVS and FQNEAQ. CDR3 length: 15 residues. The CDR3 spells CASSFAPGQTNEQFF. CDR3 DNA sequence: TGTGCCAGCAGCTTTGCCCCGGGACAGACCAATGAGCAGTTCTTC. The full variable domain, in which reference TRBV7-8 and TRBJ2-1 provide the parts outside the CDR3, is GAGVSQSPRYKVAKRGQDVALRCDPISGHVSLFWYQQALGQGPEFLTYFQNEAQLDKSGLPSDRFFAERPEGSVSTLKIQRTQQEDSAVYLCASSFAPGQTNEQFFGPGTRLTVL.

The chain carries TRBV5-1 and TRBJ2-2; D is uncertain. The germline V gene has CDR1 SGHRS and CDR2 YFSETQ. The CDR3 runs to 13 residues. Trimming stripped 0 bases from V and 3 bases from J, with 3 bases between. This CDR3 reads CASSLGDTGELFF. DNA of the CDR3: TGCGCCAGCAGCTTGGGGGACACCGGGGAGCTGTTTTTT.

The chain couples TRBV6-6 to TRBJ2-7; 8 positions agree with TRBD1. Trimming at V came to 2 bases and at J to 5 bases, leaving 5 bases not matched to a gene. Germline V gene sequence: CDR1 MNHNY, CDR2 SVGAGI (reference sequence). This CDR3 region has 14 residues. As DNA, the CDR3 is TGTGCCAGCAGTTACGCAGGGGGCGCAAACGAGCAGTACTTC. Protein product: CASSYAGGANEQYF.

The J gene is TRBJ2-7, the V gene TRBV5-1, with D uncertain. Germline values: CDR1 SGHRS, CDR2 YFSETQ. The CDR3 sequence is 15 residues long. Trimming took 4 bases from V and 4 from J, leaving 18 bases between them. The chain's CDR3 is CASSPDPPIGYEQYF. In DNA form, the CDR3 reads TGCGCCAGCAGCCCGGACCCGCCTATAGGGTACGAGCAGTACTTC.

The chain joins TRBV11-3 to TRBJ2-3; 7 nucleotides agree with TRBD2. In germline, CDR1 is SGHNT, CDR2 YENEEA. The junction had 4 bases not matched to a gene; V was cut back by 1 base and J by 3 bases. This CDR3 contains 15 residues. As DNA, the CDR3 is TGTGCCAGCAGCTTAGCGGGAGCGGGGACAGATACGCAGTATTTT. Residues: CASSLAGAGTDTQYF.

CDR3 nucleotide sequence: TGTGCCAGCAGACCTGGGACTAGCGATCGCAATGAGCAGTTCTTC. Amino acid sequence: CASRPGTSDRNEQFF. The chain has TRBV5-4 and TRBJ2-1; TRBD2 matches at 10 bases. In germline, CDR1 is SGHNT, CDR2 YYREEE (reference sequence). There are 15 residues in the CDR3. V dropped 5 bases and J dropped 6; count of bases not matched to a gene: 8.

The V call is TRBV2, the J call TRBJ2-1, with 9 bases aligning to TRBD1. V lost 6 bases to trimming and J lost 1 base; unmatched junction nucleotides: 4. The germline CDR1 and CDR2 sequences are SNHLY and FYNNEI. This CDR3 contains 15 residues. The CDR3 bases are TGTGCCAGCAGCGGGACAGGGCTTTCCTACAATGAGCAGTTCTTC. Translation gives CASSGTGLSYNEQFF.